This T cell receptor (beta chain) was observed in a study of shared clonotypes between healthy human individuals. Clones were sequenced by immunoSEQ multiplex PCR, and TCRdb holds only the in-frame ones, with some missing. The sample holds 650,000 to 750,000 clones, about three quarters seen once. Germline V lookup: CDR1 MGHRA, CDR2 YSYEKL. The V segment lost 1 base and the J segment 2 bases; nucleotides outside the gene matches: 10. This CDR3 is built from 17 residues. This TCR was sampled from a woman in her thirties in good health. This chain connects TRBV4-1 to TRBJ1-2, with 7 bases matching TRBD1. The sequenced sample consisted of memory CD4+ T cells sorted from blood. The subset is: CD45RA-negative fraction. DNA of the CDR3: TGCGCCAGCAGCCAAGCGGAAAGACAGGGCCTAAACTATGGCTACACCTTC. The encoded protein is CASSQAERQGLNYGYTF.